The 21 T cell receptor beta chains listed next were all sequenced from one sample in a study of blood T cell repertoires in COVID-19. Produced via immunoSEQ multiplex PCR; TCRdb's table is partial and in-frame only. Of 290,000 or so clones listed, around 86% are singletons. The specimen was peripheral blood. These TCRs come from a man aged 65 to 85 with acute or convalescent COVID-19.

This chain connects TRBV4-2 to TRBJ2-7; 11 nucleotides agree with TRBD2. The CDR3 consists of 15 residues. Germline CDR1 is LGHNA and CDR2 is YNFKEQ. V shed 1 base, J shed 5 bases, and the junction held 4 bases outside the gene matches. CDR3 sequence: CASSQAVAGGHEQYF. CDR3 in DNA: TGTGCCAGCAGCCAAGCTGTAGCGGGAGGGCACGAGCAGTACTTC.

This chain uses TRBV4-3 with TRBJ2-1, with D unresolved. V was shortened by 0 bases and J by 4 bases, with 10 bases between the two germline ends. CDR1 is LGHNA and CDR2 is YSLEER in the germline V gene. This CDR3 is 15 amino acids long. The DNA for the CDR3 is TGCGCCAGCAGCCAAGATCTCACTGCTTACAATGAGCAGTTCTTC. Its protein product is CASSQDLTAYNEQFF.

The rearrangement links TRBV7-9 to TRBJ2-7; maybe TRBD1 (6 bases). Trimming cost V 2 bases and J 6 bases, with 14 bases left between them. Germline V gene lookup returns CDR1 SEHNR and CDR2 FQNEAQ (reference sequence). The CDR3 spans 14 residues. The CDR3 DNA reads TGTGCCAGCAGCTTAAATGGGGCAGGGGTCGAGCAGTACTTC. This encodes CASSLNGAGVEQYF.

V gene TRBV30 combines with J gene TRBJ1-1; possible D gene TRBD1, 5 bases. The CDR3 is 14 amino acids. V gave up 4 bases and J gave up 0 bases, with 12 bases separating them. The V gene's germline CDR1 is GTSNPN and CDR2 SVGIG (reference sequence). In nucleotides, the CDR3 is TGTGCCTGGACGACAGTAGGAATGAACACTGAAGCTTTCTTT. Translated, it gives CAWTTVGMNTEAFF. Supplemented by reference TRBV30 and TRBJ1-1, the full variable domain reads SQTIHQWPATLVQPVGSPLSLECTVEGTSNPNLYWYRQAAGRGLQLLFYSVGIGQISSEVPQNLSASRPQDRQFILSSKKLLLSDSGFYLCAWTTVGMNTEAFFGQGTRLTVV.

V and J are TRBV25-1 and TRBJ1-3; maybe TRBD1 (6 bases). The CDR3 totals 15 residues. V was clipped by 1 base and J by 1 base, with 8 bases between them. The germline V gene encodes CDR1 MGHDK and CDR2 SYGVNS. This CDR3 is CASSESRGSGNTIYF. Here the CDR3 DNA reads TGTGCCAGCAGTGAATCCAGGGGATCTGGAAACACCATATATTTT. Full variable domain (rest looked up from reference TRBV25-1 and TRBJ1-3): EADIYQTPRYLVIGTGKKITLECSQTMGHDKMYWYQQDPGMELHLIHYSYGVNSTEKGDLSSESTVSRIRTEHFPLTLESARPSHTSQYLCASSESRGSGNTIYFGEGSWLTVV.

The rearrangement uses TRBV11-1 and TRBJ2-5; 15 nucleotides align to TRBD2. This CDR3 region has 16 residues. Germline CDR1 reads SGHAT; CDR2 reads FQDESV (reference sequence). V gave up 5 bases and J gave up 7 bases; unmatched junction bases: 8. CDR3 sequence reads: CASSPRGLAGGGTQYF. In nucleotides, the CDR3 is TGTGCCAGCAGCCCGCGAGGACTAGCGGGAGGGGGGACCCAGTACTTC.

The chain employs TRBV7-2 and TRBJ1-2; D perhaps matches TRBD1 (5 bases). The CDR3 length is 15 residues. From germline, CDR1 is SGHTA and CDR2 FQGNSA. Trimming removed 5 bases from V and 3 bases from J, with 16 bases in between. The CDR3 DNA sequence: TGTGCCAGCAGCGTTACGTGGGGCCCCTACTATGGCTACACCTTC. Its translation: CASSVTWGPYYGYTF.

V and J are TRBV6-2 or TRBV6-3 and TRBJ2-7, with 10 bases lining up with TRBD2. Trimming at V came to 6 bases and at J to 0 bases, leaving 8 bases not matched to a gene. CDR3 length equals 16 residues. CDR1 MNHEY and CDR2 SVGEGT come from the germline V gene. The CDR3 DNA reads TGTGCCAGCAGCTCTCCCCTAGCGGGGGCCTCCTACGAGCAGTACTTC. Amino acid sequence: CASSSPLAGASYEQYF.

This rearrangement joins TRBV3-1 (or the pseudogene TRBV3-2) to TRBJ2-4; 7 nucleotides line up with TRBD1. This CDR3 region has 19 residues. The V and J ends lost 1 base and 0 bases, in that order; junction bases with no gene match: 12. Germline lookup yields CDR1 LGHDT and CDR2 YNNKEL (reference sequence). The CDR3 region is CASSQGRWTGGLAKNIQYF. CDR3 DNA: TGTGCCAGCAGCCAAGGTCGGTGGACAGGTGGACTAGCCAAAAACATTCAGTACTTC.

The chain recombines TRBV27 with TRBJ2-7; possible D gene TRBD1, 6 bases. There are 15 residues in the CDR3. Trimming took off 1 base at V and 1 base at J, with 11 bases between the two ends. CDR1 MNHEY and CDR2 SMNVEV come from the germline V gene (reference sequence). The CDR3 here is CASSLYTGLSYEQYF. CDR3 DNA sequence: TGTGCCAGCAGTTTATACACAGGGTTATCCTACGAGCAGTACTTC.

The chain carries TRBV3-1 (or the pseudogene TRBV3-2) and TRBJ2-7; the D gene is possibly TRBD2 (7 bases). Between the trimmed V and J ends, which lost 8 bases and 0 bases, there was a span of 11 bases. The V gene's germline CDR1 is LGHDT and CDR2 YNNKEL (reference sequence). There are 13 residues in the CDR3. The DNA for the CDR3 is TGTGCCAGCCGGGGAGGGGGCTCCTACGAGCAGTACTTC. Protein: CASRGGGSYEQYF.

V usage is TRBV12-3 or TRBV12-4 and J usage is TRBJ2-5, with D unresolved. V dropped 5 bases and J dropped 5 bases, with 6 bases sitting between them. This CDR3 region has 11 residues. The CDR3 protein is CASSTRETQYF. Here the CDR3 DNA reads TGTGCCAGCAGTACCAGGGAGACCCAGTACTTC.

The genes are TRBV30 and TRBJ1-2; the D is unclear. Trimming cost V 0 bases and J 6 bases, with 14 bases left between them. From germline, CDR1 is GTSNPN and CDR2 SVGIG (reference sequence). This CDR3 is built from 14 residues. This CDR3 reads CAWSVSQYLDGYTF. The CDR3 region has the DNA TGTGCCTGGAGTGTAAGTCAGTATCTCGATGGCTACACCTTC.

The chain combines TRBV19 with TRBJ2-3; 9 positions match TRBD1. Germline assignment: CDR1 LNHDA and CDR2 SQIVND (reference sequence). V gave up 4 bases and J gave up 6 bases; unmatched junction bases: 8. The CDR3 extends over 15 amino acids. CDR3 coding DNA: TGTGCCAGTAGTACCTCAGGACAGGGGTTTGATACGCAGTATTTT. This gives the protein CASSTSGQGFDTQYF.

The gene calls are TRBV13 and TRBJ1-6; a weak D match, TRBD1 (6 bases). Germline CDR1 is PRHDT and CDR2 is FYEKMQ (reference sequence). V was trimmed by 7 bases and J by 5 bases, leaving 12 bases between them. CDR3 size: 14 residues. As DNA, the CDR3 is TGTGCCAGCACAACACAGGGACATAATTCACCCCTCCACTTT. This gives the protein CASTTQGHNSPLHF. The full variable domain, its missing parts supplied by reference TRBV13 and TRBJ1-6, is AAGVIQSPRHLIKEKRETATLKCYPIPRHDTVYWYQQGPGQDPQFLISFYEKMQSDKGSIPDRFSAQQFSDYHSELNMSSLELGDSALYFCASTTQGHNSPLHFGNGTRLTVT.

The gene calls are TRBV5-4 and TRBJ2-3, with D possibly being TRBD2 (6 bases). The V end lost 5 bases, the J end lost 4 bases, and 17 bases lay between the germline ends. Per the germline V gene, CDR1 is SGHNT and CDR2 is YYREEE (reference sequence). The CDR3 extends over 15 amino acids. In nucleotides, the CDR3 is TGTGCCAGCAGGCTAACATGGGGAGGTGCAGATACGCAGTATTTT. It translates to CASRLTWGGADTQYF.

The table lists this clone with a count of one. This rearrangement joins TRBV4-1 to TRBJ1-2, with D perhaps TRBD1 (6 bases). The V gene's germline CDR1 is MGHRA and CDR2 YSYEKL. V lost 4 bases, J lost 4 bases, and 16 bases lay in between. This CDR3 comprises 15 residues. The CDR3 is CASSLGGQGTYGYTF. The CDR3 region has the DNA TGCGCCAGCAGCCTCGGGGGGCAGGGTACCTATGGCTACACCTTC.

V and J are TRBV5-1 and TRBJ2-3, with 8 bases identical to TRBD2. Per germline, CDR1 SGHRS and CDR2 YFSETQ. With V trimmed by 1 base and J by 3 bases, 7 bases remained unmatched. The CDR3 contains 16 residues. CDR3 loop: CASSLNIGLATDTQYF. DNA for the CDR3: TGCGCCAGCAGCTTGAATATTGGACTAGCAACAGATACGCAGTATTTT.

The chain carries TRBV7-2 and TRBJ1-1; D is uncertain. V lost 5 bases and J lost 1, with 11 bases in between. The germline gives CDR1 SGHTA, CDR2 FQGNSA. The CDR3 is 14 residues long. CDR3 loop: CASSRIPGNTEAFF. The CDR3 DNA follows: TGTGCCAGCAGCCGGATCCCGGGGAACACTGAAGCTTTCTTT.

This clone has more than one count but fewer than ten. The chain combines TRBV4-2 with TRBJ1-2; tentatively, D is TRBD1 (6 bases). Germline V gene sequence: CDR1 LGHNA, CDR2 YNFKEQ. Deletions cut 0 bases from V and 8 bases from J, with 16 bases between. This CDR3 is 15 amino acids long. The CDR3 is CASSQEGRGRGGYTF. The CDR3 bases are TGTGCCAGCAGCCAAGAAGGCAGGGGAAGGGGGGGCTACACCTTC.

The chain links TRBV28 to TRBJ2-7; a possible D gene is TRBD2 (5 bases). The germline gives CDR1 MDHEN, CDR2 SYDVKM. The CDR3 runs to 15 residues. Trimming shortened V by 6 bases and J by 2 bases, and 17 bases separated the two germline ends. The CDR3 DNA reads TGTGCCAGCAGCATTGGAGGTCCCCGTACCTACGAGCAGTACTTC. This codes for CASSIGGPRTYEQYF.